The clone carrying this TCR beta chain was recorded once. One base away lies a much larger clone, so this may be a sequencing read error. TCRdb used MiXCR to reprocess the 5' RACE reads, holding one entry per CDR3 protein. The sample shows some 120,000 distinct CDR3 sequences, approximately 14% of them seen only once. These data come from a study of CD8 T cells in ankylosing spondylitis. Sequencing was carried out using blood, either unsorted or a sorted T cell fraction (not recorded which). This sequence was found in a female donor with ankylosing spondylitis or in good health (not recorded which).

The CDR3 region is CSVENRATYEQCF. As DNA, the CDR3 is TGCAGCGTTGAGAACAGGGCCACCTACGAGCAGTGCTTC. The chain combines TRBV29-1 with TRBJ2-7; maybe TRBD1 (6 bases). The germline gives CDR1 SQVTM, CDR2 ANQGSEA. The CDR3 loop spans 13 amino acids.